These 27 T cell receptor beta chains came from one sample sequenced in a study of beta chain features in type 1 diabetes. Expressed TCRB transcripts were sequenced because the entire RNA isolate underwent reverse transcription. Clones were sequenced by immunoSEQ multiplex PCR, and TCRdb holds only the in-frame ones, with some missing. Of 200,000 to 250,000 clones detected, about 11% appear once; the ten largest clones hold 1% to 1.5%. Sequenced input: central memory CD4+ T cells from blood. The receptors shown here come from a man aged 18 to 35 in good health.

In this sample, this clone turned up a few times. The rearrangement uses TRBV5-1 and TRBJ2-3; 8 bases match TRBD1. The CDR3 contains 15 residues. In germline, CDR1 is SGHRS, CDR2 YFSETQ. With 4 bases clipped from V and 1 base from J, the junction kept 5 bases outside the gene matches. The CDR3, as DNA: TGCGCCAGCAGCACCGGACAGGGCCGCACAGATACGCAGTATTTT. Translation gives CASSTGQGRTDTQYF.

This clone appeared a few times. DNA for the CDR3: TGTGCCAGCACCTGGACAGGGAAGGATACGCAGTATTTT. Translation: CASTWTGKDTQYF. The chain employs TRBV7-9 and TRBJ2-3; 8 bases are shared with TRBD1. Germline lookup yields CDR1 SEHNR and CDR2 FQNEAQ (reference sequence). The CDR3 sequence is 13 residues long. V lost 7 bases and J lost 6; bases outside the gene matches: 6.

This chain connects TRBV2 to TRBJ2-1; no firm D call. The V gene's germline CDR1 is SNHLY and CDR2 FYNNEI. This CDR3 has 13 amino acids. The V and J ends lost 5 bases and 4 bases respectively, with 9 bases between them. The CDR3 loop is CASSSERYNEQFF. The CDR3 DNA reads as TGTGCCAGCAGTTCCGAACGATACAATGAGCAGTTCTTC.

This clone has just a few counts. This rearrangement joins TRBV15 to TRBJ2-3, with D maybe TRBD1 (5 bases). This CDR3 has 14 residues. The V end was cut by 5 bases, the J end by 1 base, with 10 bases between. CDR1 is LNHNV, CDR2 YYDKDF, per germline (reference sequence). In DNA, the CDR3 is TGTGCCACCAGCCGTGAAGGGGGCACAGATACGCAGTATTTT. Translation: CATSREGGTDTQYF.

The rearrangement joins TRBV25-1 to TRBJ2-7, with D tentatively TRBD1 (6 bases). Trimming left V 6 bases short and J 5 bases short, with 14 bases between. CDR1 and CDR2 from the germline V gene are MGHDK and SYGVNS. The length of the CDR3 is 13 residues. In DNA form, the CDR3 reads TGTGCCAGCAGCGAACAGGGTCTCCACGAGCAGTACTTC. Translated, it gives CASSEQGLHEQYF.

The chain combines TRBV5-6 with TRBJ1-2; unclear D gene. CDR3 length: 14 residues. Germline CDR1 is SGHDT and CDR2 is YYEEEE. Trimming took off 4 bases at V and 4 bases at J, with 14 bases between the two ends. The CDR3 nucleotides are TGTGCCAGCAGCCTGGATGGTCCCTTCTATGGCTACACCTTC. Its protein is CASSLDGPFYGYTF.

The chain is built from TRBV18 and TRBJ2-7, with 8 bases fitting TRBD1. The CDR3 totals 14 residues. Germline V lookup: CDR1 KGHSH, CDR2 LQKENI. V lost 3 bases and J lost 1; bases outside the gene matches: 2. The DNA of the CDR3 is TGTGCCAGCTCACCGGACAGGGCATCCTACGAGCAGTACTTC. It yields the protein CASSPDRASYEQYF.

The J gene is TRBJ1-4, the V gene TRBV5-6; possible D gene TRBD1, 5 bases. V was shortened by 7 bases and J by 0 bases, with 13 bases between the two germline ends. In germline, CDR1 is SGHDT, CDR2 YYEEEE. The CDR3 contains 15 residues. In DNA form, the CDR3 reads TGTGCCAGCTCCACCTCCAGGGCAACTAATGAAAAACTGTTTTTT. This gives the protein CASSTSRATNEKLFF.

This sequence joins TRBV7-2 and TRBJ1-5, with 10 bases fitting TRBD1. The V and J ends lost 6 bases and 7 bases, in that order; junction bases with no gene match: 9. Germline V gene data show CDR1 as SGHTA and CDR2 as FQGNSA. There are 15 residues in the CDR3. CDR3 sequence reads: CASRETTGGGQPQHF. The CDR3 nucleotides are TGTGCCAGCAGAGAGACGACAGGGGGCGGGCAGCCCCAGCATTTT.

J is TRBJ2-1 and V is TRBV11-2, with 10 bases fitting TRBD2. This CDR3 region has 16 residues. Germline CDR1 SGHAT, CDR2 FQNNGV. V lost 2 bases to trimming and J lost 9 bases; unmatched junction nucleotides: 10. DNA for the CDR3: TGTGCCAGCAGCTTATCGCTAGCGGGAGCTGTGGTTGAGCAGTTCTTC. Its protein product is CASSLSLAGAVVEQFF.

This clone showed up just a few times. This chain links TRBV11-2 with TRBJ2-3; unclear D gene. V lost 0 bases to trimming and J lost 5 bases, with 9 bases between them. CDR3 length: 14 residues. Per the germline V gene, CDR1 is SGHAT and CDR2 is FQNNGV. The chain's CDR3 is CASSLEAPLDTQYF. As DNA, the CDR3 is TGTGCCAGCAGCTTAGAGGCACCCCTAGATACGCAGTATTTT.

The chain carries TRBV7-3 and TRBJ2-1, with 9 bases matching TRBD2. This CDR3 region has 16 residues. V shed 5 bases and J 8 bases; nucleotides not matched to a gene: 13. Per the germline V gene, CDR1 is SGHTA and CDR2 is FQGTGA. Here the CDR3 DNA reads TGTGCCAGCAGCCTAAGCGCGGCGGGAGGGCTCTATGAGCAGTTCTTC. As protein: CASSLSAAGGLYEQFF. Using reference TRBV7-3 and TRBJ2-1 for the parts outside the CDR3, the full variable domain is GAGVSQTPSNKVTEKGKYVELRCDPISGHTALYWYRQSLGQGPEFLIYFQGTGAADDSGLPNDRFFAVRPEGSVSTLKIQRTERGDSAVYLCASSLSAAGGLYEQFFGPGTRLTVL.

Ten or more counts support this clone. The chain is built from TRBV12-5 and TRBJ1-1; 8 bases match TRBD1. The germline gives CDR1 LGHNT, CDR2 FRNRAP. The length of the CDR3 is 15 residues. After removal of 1 base from V and 5 bases from J, the junction contained 6 bases not matched to a gene. The CDR3 here is CASGLGTGIYTEAFF. The CDR3 coding sequence is TGTGCTAGTGGTTTGGGGACAGGGATTTATACTGAAGCTTTCTTT.

Only a few counts were recorded for this clone. The chain is built from TRBV7-9 and TRBJ2-7; no definite D call. V was shortened by 1 base and J by 5 bases, with 6 bases between the two germline ends. Germline CDR1 reads SEHNR; CDR2 reads FQNEAQ (reference sequence). The CDR3 has 12 amino acids. CDR3 protein: CASSLGRDEQYF. CDR3 in DNA: TGTGCCAGCAGCTTAGGTCGGGACGAGCAGTACTTC. The full variable domain, in which reference TRBV7-9 and TRBJ2-7 provide the parts outside the CDR3, is DTGVSQNPRHKITKRGQNVTFRCDPISEHNRLYWYRQTLGQGPEFLTYFQNEAQLEKSRLLSDRFSAERPKGSFSTLEIQRTEQGDSAMYLCASSLGRDEQYFGPGTRLTVT.

The table lists this clone with many counts. The V gene is TRBV7-9, the J gene TRBJ2-3; perhaps TRBD1 as D (6 bases). There are 13 residues in the CDR3. Germline V lookup: CDR1 SEHNR, CDR2 FQNEAQ (reference sequence). V was cut by 5 bases and J by 4 bases, with 10 bases left in between. The CDR3 nucleotides read TGTGCCAGCAGCGTCGCAGGGGCAGATACGCAGTATTTT. It yields the protein CASSVAGADTQYF.

This clone was counted only a few times. The chain recombines TRBV7-8 with TRBJ2-1, with D possibly being TRBD2 (6 bases). The V gene's germline CDR1 is SGHVS and CDR2 FQNEAQ. Trimming cost V 6 bases and J 8 bases, with 17 bases left between them. The CDR3 length is 14 residues. This CDR3 reads CASRRLERVDEQFF. The DNA of the CDR3 is TGTGCCAGCAGACGACTAGAACGGGTCGATGAGCAGTTCTTC. Full variable domain (outside the CDR3, taken from reference TRBV7-8 and TRBJ2-1): GAGVSQSPRYKVAKRGQDVALRCDPISGHVSLFWYQQALGQGPEFLTYFQNEAQLDKSGLPSDRFFAERPEGSVSTLKIQRTQQEDSAVYLCASRRLERVDEQFFGPGTRLTVL.

The chain uses TRBV7-9 and TRBJ2-2; maybe TRBD1 (5 bases). Trimming removed 2 bases from V and 0 bases from J, with 10 bases in between. The CDR3 covers 16 residues. CDR1 and CDR2 (germline): SEHNR, FQNEAQ (reference sequence). Here the CDR3 reads CASSLTRVANTGELFF. CDR3 nucleotides: TGTGCCAGCAGCTTAACCAGGGTTGCGAACACCGGGGAGCTGTTTTTT. Drawing the rest from reference TRBV7-9 and TRBJ2-2, the complete variable domain is DTGVSQNPRHKITKRGQNVTFRCDPISEHNRLYWYRQTLGQGPEFLTYFQNEAQLEKSRLLSDRFSAERPKGSFSTLEIQRTEQGDSAMYLCASSLTRVANTGELFFGEGSRLTVL.

In this sample, this clone turned up a few times. This sequence joins TRBV2 and TRBJ2-7; no definite D call. Germline V gives CDR1 SNHLY, CDR2 FYNNEI. The CDR3 has 14 amino acids. The germline V and J ends were trimmed by 7 bases and 7 bases, with 20 bases remaining between them. DNA for the CDR3: TGTGCCAGCACCCCATGGGCAGTGAATGGGGAGCAGTACTTC. This translates into CASTPWAVNGEQYF. Drawing the rest from reference TRBV2 and TRBJ2-7, the complete variable domain is EPEVTQTPSHQVTQMGQEVILRCVPISNHLYFYWYRQILGQKVEFLVSFYNNEISEKSEIFDDQFSVERPDGSNFTLKIRSTKLEDSAMYFCASTPWAVNGEQYFGPGTRLTVT.

The chain carries TRBV11-2 and TRBJ1-1; perhaps TRBD1 as D (5 bases). Germline V gene lookup returns CDR1 SGHAT and CDR2 FQNNGV. V was shortened by 5 bases and J by 4 bases, with 14 bases between the two germline ends. This CDR3 region has 14 residues. DNA for the CDR3: TGTGCCAGCAGCCTGAATATCGGGACCACTGAAGCTTTCTTT. Its protein product is CASSLNIGTTEAFF.

J is TRBJ2-1 and V is TRBV7-9, with D possibly TRBD2 on 5 matching bases. Germline V gives CDR1 SEHNR, CDR2 FQNEAQ (reference sequence). The CDR3 is 15 residues long. V lost 2 bases, J lost 10 bases, and 18 bases lay in between. The DNA for the CDR3 is TGTGCCAGCAGCTTACCCGGATCTAGCCTTCGGGAGCAGTTCTTC. It codes for CASSLPGSSLREQFF.

This chain uses TRBV5-1 with TRBJ2-3; TRBD2 aligns across 9 bases. The germline CDR1 and CDR2 sequences are SGHRS and YFSETQ. Unmatched junction bases numbered 2, after V lost 0 bases and J lost 3 bases. This CDR3 spans 15 amino acids. CDR3 protein: CASSLGLAVTDTQYF. CDR3 nucleotide sequence: TGCGCCAGCAGCTTGGGACTAGCGGTAACAGATACGCAGTATTTT.

This clone showed up just a few times. V usage is TRBV28 and J usage is TRBJ2-4; 8 nucleotides line up with TRBD2. This CDR3 is built from 14 residues. V lost 4 bases to trimming and J lost 7 bases; unmatched junction nucleotides: 6. Germline V lookup: CDR1 MDHEN, CDR2 SYDVKM. CDR3 nucleotides: TGTGCCAGCAGTTCGACTAGCGAGGGGAACATTCAGTACTTC. Translation gives CASSSTSEGNIQYF.

The chain joins TRBV5-1 to TRBJ1-1, with TRBD1 as a possible D gene (6 bases). With 4 bases removed from V and 3 bases from J, the gap between germline ends came to 16 bases. Germline values: CDR1 SGHRS, CDR2 YFSETQ. This CDR3 region has 15 residues. The CDR3 loop reads CASSDHRAGDTEAFF. The CDR3, as DNA: TGCGCCAGCAGCGACCACAGGGCCGGGGACACTGAAGCTTTCTTT.

This clone was observed a few times. V gene TRBV7-2 combines with J gene TRBJ2-7; TRBD1 agrees at 10 bases. After removal of 1 base from V and 3 bases from J, the junction contained 9 bases not matched to a gene. The length of the CDR3 is 17 residues. Germline V gene data show CDR1 as SGHTA and CDR2 as FQGNSA. The CDR3 region has the DNA TGTGCCAGCAGCTTAGTCGGGGGACAGGGGTCCCGCTACGAGCAGTACTTC. Protein product: CASSLVGGQGSRYEQYF.

J is TRBJ1-5 and V is TRBV28; 11 bases match TRBD1. CDR3 length: 15 residues. Germline V gene data show CDR1 as MDHEN and CDR2 as SYDVKM. With V trimmed by 6 bases and J by 11 bases, 12 bases remained unmatched. This CDR3 is CASRGDRGSLAAQHF. The CDR3 region has the DNA TGTGCCAGCAGGGGGGACAGGGGGAGCCTCGCGGCCCAGCATTTT.

The V and J genes are TRBV25-1 and TRBJ1-2; the D gene is possibly TRBD1 (5 bases). Germline CDR1 is MGHDK and CDR2 is SYGVNS. The CDR3 consists of 16 residues. Trimming cost V 3 bases and J 5 bases, with 19 bases left between them. Here the CDR3 reads CASSDSGTATLYGYTF. The CDR3 DNA reads as TGTGCCAGCAGTGACAGCGGGACCGCTACCCTTTATGGCTACACCTTC.

The chain recombines TRBV10-3 with TRBJ2-1; D unclear. CDR1 is ENHRY, CDR2 SYGVKD, per germline. The CDR3 sequence is 13 residues long. V was clipped by 4 bases and J by 6 bases, with 10 bases between them. The DNA of the CDR3 is TGTGCCATCAGTGGGCCTCCCGGCAATGAGCAGTTCTTC. Amino acid sequence: CAISGPPGNEQFF.